A selection of T cell receptor beta chains follows, all from one sample in a study of blood T cells in healthy people across ages. TCRdb independently ran MiXCR on the 5' RACE reads; one entry per CDR3 protein. The top ten clones hold approximately 10% of a sample with about 1.6 million distinct CDR3 sequences, about 31% of them seen once. Sample: blood. The origin of the receptors is a woman under 40 in good health. Both conserved end residues are trimmed from each CDR3.

v_call	cdr3_aa
TRBV3-1	ASSQSENYGYT
TRBV29-1	SVTGLAIYNEQF
TRBV7-3	ASSLIGGQGGYLQDYEQY
TRBV7-9	ASSPGTGLARNIQY
TRBV7-9	ASSSRDRMPDTQY
TRBV7-9	ASRGLQTNTDTQY
TRBV15	ATSRDPVSQETQY
TRBV7-9	ASSLGRRGEKLF
TRBV20-1	SARWAGLDYGYT
TRBV4-1	ASSQGQASGANVLT
TRBV27	ASSSILTGMNTEAF
TRBV29-1	SVERAGETQY
TRBV12-3/TRBV12-4	ASSWGEGIADVQY
TRBV12-3/TRBV12-4	ASRGRGGKNIQY
TRBV7-6	ASSLAGTRDRF
TRBV11-2	ASIDTGAANEQF
TRBV6-4	ASSDSKLLGNEQY